The source of this T cell receptor beta chain is a study of T-cell memory formation after mild COVID-19. At least ten counts were recorded for this clonotype. TCR alpha and TCR beta cDNA libraries with sample barcodes and UMIs came from 5'RACE using constant-segment primers. One entry per CDR3 protein, called by TCRdb with MiXCR from the 5' RACE reads. The sample yields fewer than 400,000 distinct CDR3 sequences, roughly 15% seen once. The sequence came from a man younger than 30 who had mild COVID-19 (a few samples of this study predate the infection). Cell type and time point are not known. What was sequenced was PBMCs or a T cell subset sorted from them (not recorded which).

The DNA of the CDR3 is TGCGCCAGCAGCTTGGGAGGCACTAGCAATCAGCCCCAGCATTTT. Translation: CASSLGGTSNQPQHF. The chain joins TRBV5-1 to TRBJ1-5; D is ambiguous. Germline assignment: CDR1 SGHRS and CDR2 YFSETQ. Trimming took off 0 bases at V and 0 bases at J, with 7 bases between the two ends. The CDR3 has 15 amino acids.